This note documents a single TCR beta chain sequence. J lost 2 bases, V lost 0 bases, and 7 bases had no gene match. CDR1 and CDR2 from the germline V gene are SGHRS and YFSETQ. The CDR3 loop spans 17 amino acids. The data originate from a study of control samples from healthy donors and cancer patients. Data came from immunoSEQ multiplex PCR; TCRdb stores just in-frame clones and leaves some out. The sample lists approximately 59,000 clones; approximately 89% were seen once. The sequenced sample was PBMCs. The TCR comes from a woman aged 55-75 years with lung cancer. This chain links TRBV5-1 with TRBJ2-2, with 7 bases identical to TRBD1. The CDR3 nucleotides are TGCGCCAGCAGCTTGGAGGTGACAGGGAGAAACACCGGGGAGCTGTTTTTT. It is translated as CASSLEVTGRNTGELFF.